Below are 2 T cell receptor beta chains sequenced from a single sample in a study of monozygotic twins with inflammatory bowel disease. Each CDR3 protein gets one entry in TCRdb, which reprocessed the 5' RACE reads and gives no DNA. This table holds 350,000 to 500,000 distinct CDR3 sequences. Material for sequencing was blood. Every receptor here comes from a human donor with ulcerative colitis or Crohn's disease, or a healthy co-twin of an affected twin (not recorded which).

This sequence joins TRBV3-1 and TRBJ2-5; TCRdb proposes TRBD2, but this gene call is untestable without DNA. CDR1 LGHDT and CDR2 YNNKEL come from the germline V gene (reference sequence). The CDR3 length is 16 residues. CDR3 residues: CASSQDSSGGEETQYF.

The rearrangement joins TRBV12-3 or TRBV12-4 to TRBJ1-6. This CDR3 comprises 15 residues. CDR3: CASSSTREVSSPLHF.